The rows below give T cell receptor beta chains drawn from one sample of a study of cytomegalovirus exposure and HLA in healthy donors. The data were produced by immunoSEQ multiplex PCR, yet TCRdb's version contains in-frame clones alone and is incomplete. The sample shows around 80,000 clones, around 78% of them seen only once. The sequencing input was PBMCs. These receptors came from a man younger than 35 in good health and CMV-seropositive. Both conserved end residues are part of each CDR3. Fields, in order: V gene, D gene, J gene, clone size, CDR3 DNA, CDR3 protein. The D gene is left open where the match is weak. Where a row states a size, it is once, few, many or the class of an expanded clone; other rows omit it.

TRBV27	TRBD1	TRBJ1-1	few	TGTGCCAGCAGTTTGTACAGGGGCACTGAAGCTTTCTTT	CASSLYRGTEAFF
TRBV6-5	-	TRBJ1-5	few	TGTGCCAGCAGTTACACGCCTGGGGGCCAGCCCCAGCATTTT	CASSYTPGGQPQHF
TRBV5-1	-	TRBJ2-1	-	TGCGCCAGCAGCCAAGGGGTTCTGAATGAGCAGTTCTTC	CASSQGVLNEQFF
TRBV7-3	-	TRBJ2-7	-	TGTGCCAGCAGCTTAAATAGGAGGGACGAGCAGTACTTC	CASSLNRRDEQYF
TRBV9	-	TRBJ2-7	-	TGTGCCAGCAGCGTAGCTGCTGCGTGGGGGGTCGAGCAGTACTTC	CASSVAAAWGVEQYF
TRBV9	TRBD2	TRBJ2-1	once	TGTGCCAGCAGCGCGCGACTAGCGGGTTCCAATGAGCAGTTCTTC	CASSARLAGSNEQFF
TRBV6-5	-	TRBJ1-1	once	TGTGCCAGCAGTCAGGGAATCGGAGCTTTCTTT	CASSQGIGAFF
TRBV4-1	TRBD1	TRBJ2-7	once	TGCGCCAGCAGCCAAGATGGGACAGGGGGGCACGAGCAGTACTTC	CASSQDGTGGHEQYF
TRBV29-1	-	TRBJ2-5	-	TGCAGCGTGGGGACACCGGGAGAGACCCAGTACTTC	CSVGTPGETQYF
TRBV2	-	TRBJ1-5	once	TGTGCCAGCAGTGATCCCTTCGGGGAGAGCAATCAGCCCCAGCATTTT	CASSDPFGESNQPQHF
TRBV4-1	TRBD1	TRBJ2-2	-	TGCGCCAGCAGCCAAGTCAGGACAGGGATTTTATTGGGCGCGAACACCGGGGAGCTGTTTTTT	CASSQVRTGILLGANTGELFF
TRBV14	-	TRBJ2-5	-	TGTGCCAGCAGCCAATTTAAGGGGCTATACGGGACCCAGTACTTC	CASSQFKGLYGTQYF
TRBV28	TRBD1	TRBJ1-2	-	TGTGCCAGCACCGTGGGCCAGGGGGCGTATGGCTACACCTTC	CASTVGQGAYGYTF
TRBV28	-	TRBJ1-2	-	TGTGCCATCGAAGGCGGTCCACGTCGAAGAGCGGGATATGGCTACACCTTC	CAIEGGPRRRAGYGYTF
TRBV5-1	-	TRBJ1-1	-	TGCGCCAGCAGCGAGCAATCAGGGAACACTGAAGCTTTCTTT	CASSEQSGNTEAFF
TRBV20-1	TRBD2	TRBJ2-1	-	TGCAGTGCTAGCGGGAGGGATGAGCAGTTCTTC	CSASGRDEQFF
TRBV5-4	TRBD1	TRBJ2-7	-	TGTGCCAGCAGCCAGGGGACAGGGCTGAGCTCCTACGAGCAGTACTTC	CASSQGTGLSSYEQYF
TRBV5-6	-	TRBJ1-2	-	TGTGCCAGCAGCTCATGGGCAGTTAACTATGGCTACACCTTC	CASSSWAVNYGYTF
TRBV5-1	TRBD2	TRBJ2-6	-	TGCGCCAGCAGCTTGGCGCTTTCTAGCGGGAGTCCCGGGGCCAACGTCCTGACTTTC	CASSLALSSGSPGANVLTF
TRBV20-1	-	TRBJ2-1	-	TGCAGTGCTGGCCGGGAAGAGCAGTTCTTC	CSAGREEQFF
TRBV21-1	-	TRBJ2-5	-	TGTGCCAGCCCCCTGGCTCCCCCGGGGACCCAGTACTTC	CASPLAPPGTQYF
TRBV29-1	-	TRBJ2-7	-	TGCAGCGTCCAGGGGACACAACCCTACGAGCAGTACTTC	CSVQGTQPYEQYF
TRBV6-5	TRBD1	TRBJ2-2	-	TGTGCCAGCATGGCAGGGGGCACCGGGGAGCTGTTTTTT	CASMAGGTGELFF
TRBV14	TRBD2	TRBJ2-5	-	TGTGCCAGCAGCCTCCGAGCGGGACTCCAAGAGACCCAGTACTTC	CASSLRAGLQETQYF
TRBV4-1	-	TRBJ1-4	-	TGCGCCATCCACCGGGGGTTGGGGCCAACTAATGAAAAACTGTTTTTT	CAIHRGLGPTNEKLFF
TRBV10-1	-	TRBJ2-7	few	TGCGCCAGCAGTGGACCACAGAGCTCCTACGAGCAGTACTTC	CASSGPQSSYEQYF
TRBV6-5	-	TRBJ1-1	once	TGTGCCAGCACAGGGAGGTTTAGTATGAACACTGAAGCTTTCTTT	CASTGRFSMNTEAFF
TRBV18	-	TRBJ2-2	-	TGTGCCAGCTCACCAAAAATCGGGTCCCCCGGGGAGCTGTTTTTT	CASSPKIGSPGELFF
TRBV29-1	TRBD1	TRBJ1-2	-	TGCAGCGTTAACGACTACAGGGGGCTCGGCTACACCTTC	CSVNDYRGLGYTF
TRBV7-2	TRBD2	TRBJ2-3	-	TGTGCCAGCAGCGCGGGACTAGCGGGAACGGCAGATACGCAGTATTTT	CASSAGLAGTADTQYF
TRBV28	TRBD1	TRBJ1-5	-	TGTGCCAGCAGTCCGCCGACAGGGGGACTGCCCCAGCATTTT	CASSPPTGGLPQHF
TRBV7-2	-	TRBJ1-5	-	TGTGCCAGCAGCTTACGGAGCAATCAGCCCCAGCATTTT	CASSLRSNQPQHF
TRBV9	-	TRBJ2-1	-	TGTGCCAGCAGCGTAGGGGGTAATCCCGGGGGTGAGCAGTTCTTC	CASSVGGNPGGEQFF
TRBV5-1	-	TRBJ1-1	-	TGCGCCAGCAGCCCGGGGAGGTCCACTGAAGCTTTCTTT	CASSPGRSTEAFF
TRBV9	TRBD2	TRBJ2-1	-	TGTGCCAGCAGCGGTAGCGGGAGGGAAATGGTTGAGCAGTTCTTC	CASSGSGREMVEQFF
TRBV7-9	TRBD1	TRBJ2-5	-	TGTGCCAGCAGCTTTAACAGGGGAAGGGAGACCCAGTACTTC	CASSFNRGRETQYF
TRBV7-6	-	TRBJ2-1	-	TGTGCCAGCAGCTTAGAGCCGGACAGCCGCAATGAGCAGTTCTTC	CASSLEPDSRNEQFF
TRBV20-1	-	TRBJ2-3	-	TGCAGGGCGGGAAAGCCAGATACGCAGTATTTT	CRAGKPDTQYF
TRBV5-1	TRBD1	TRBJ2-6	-	TGCGCCAGCAGCTTCGCCATTACAGGGGGAAGAGGGGCCAACGTCCTGACTTTC	CASSFAITGGRGANVLTF